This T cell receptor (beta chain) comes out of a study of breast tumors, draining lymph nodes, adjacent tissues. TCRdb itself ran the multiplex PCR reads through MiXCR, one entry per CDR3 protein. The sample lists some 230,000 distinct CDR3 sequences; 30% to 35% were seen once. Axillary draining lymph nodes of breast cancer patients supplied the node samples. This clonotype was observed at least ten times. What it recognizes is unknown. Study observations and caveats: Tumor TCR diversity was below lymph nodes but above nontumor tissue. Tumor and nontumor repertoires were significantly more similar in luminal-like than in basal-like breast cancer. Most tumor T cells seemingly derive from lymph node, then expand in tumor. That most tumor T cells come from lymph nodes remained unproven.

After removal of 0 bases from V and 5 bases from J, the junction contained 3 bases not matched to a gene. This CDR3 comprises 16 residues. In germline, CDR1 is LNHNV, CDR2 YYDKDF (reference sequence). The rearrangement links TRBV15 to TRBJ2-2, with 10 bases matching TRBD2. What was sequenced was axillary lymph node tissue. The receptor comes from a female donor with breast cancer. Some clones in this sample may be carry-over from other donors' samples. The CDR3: CATSREKAGGTGELFF. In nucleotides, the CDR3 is TGTGCCACCAGCAGAGAGAAAGCGGGGGGGACCGGGGAGCTGTTTTTT.